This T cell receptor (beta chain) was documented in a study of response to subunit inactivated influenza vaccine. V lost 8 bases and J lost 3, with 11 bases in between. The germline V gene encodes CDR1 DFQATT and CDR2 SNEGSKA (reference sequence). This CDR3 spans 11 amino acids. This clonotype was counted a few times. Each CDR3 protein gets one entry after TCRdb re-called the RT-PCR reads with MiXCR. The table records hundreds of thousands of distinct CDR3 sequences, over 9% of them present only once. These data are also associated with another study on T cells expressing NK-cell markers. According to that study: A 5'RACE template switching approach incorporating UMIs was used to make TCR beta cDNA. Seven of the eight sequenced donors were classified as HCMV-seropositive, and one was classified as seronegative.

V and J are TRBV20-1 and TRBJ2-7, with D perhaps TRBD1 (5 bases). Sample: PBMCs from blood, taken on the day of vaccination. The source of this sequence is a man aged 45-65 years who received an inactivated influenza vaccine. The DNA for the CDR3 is TGCAGTCCCCTAGGGGACTACGAGCAGTACTTC. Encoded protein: CSPLGDYEQYF.